This entry features one T cell receptor (beta chain) sequence. Its antigen is unidentified. This entry comes from a study of shared clonotypes between healthy human individuals. Across the whole study: CD4 naive cells filled three plates per donor, CD4 memory three, CD8 naive two and CD8 memory one.

All the donors were Caucasian adults who lived in Nashville, Tennessee. Researchers partitioned CD4+ cells into CD45RA+ naive and CD45RA-negative memory subsets. The protocol was immunoSEQ multiplex PCR, while the TCRdb copy is restricted to in-frame clones and leaves out a portion. The sample consists of millions of clones, 90% to 95% of them appearing once. V lost 1 base and J 4 bases, leaving 7 bases between the germline ends. The CDR3 extends over 14 amino acids. Germline CDR1 reads SGHTA; CDR2 reads FQGNSA. Study-level points and caveats: Only blood samples were collected, and tissue repertoires likely differ.

Material for sequencing was naive CD4+ T cells sorted from blood. Subset of the sample: CD45RA+ positively selected. The chain uses TRBV7-2 and TRBJ2-2; no reliable D call. This TCR came from a man between 18 and 35 years old in good health. CDR3 amino acids: CASSLDAVTGELFF. In DNA form, the CDR3 reads TGTGCCAGCAGCTTAGATGCGGTCACCGGGGAGCTGTTTTTT.